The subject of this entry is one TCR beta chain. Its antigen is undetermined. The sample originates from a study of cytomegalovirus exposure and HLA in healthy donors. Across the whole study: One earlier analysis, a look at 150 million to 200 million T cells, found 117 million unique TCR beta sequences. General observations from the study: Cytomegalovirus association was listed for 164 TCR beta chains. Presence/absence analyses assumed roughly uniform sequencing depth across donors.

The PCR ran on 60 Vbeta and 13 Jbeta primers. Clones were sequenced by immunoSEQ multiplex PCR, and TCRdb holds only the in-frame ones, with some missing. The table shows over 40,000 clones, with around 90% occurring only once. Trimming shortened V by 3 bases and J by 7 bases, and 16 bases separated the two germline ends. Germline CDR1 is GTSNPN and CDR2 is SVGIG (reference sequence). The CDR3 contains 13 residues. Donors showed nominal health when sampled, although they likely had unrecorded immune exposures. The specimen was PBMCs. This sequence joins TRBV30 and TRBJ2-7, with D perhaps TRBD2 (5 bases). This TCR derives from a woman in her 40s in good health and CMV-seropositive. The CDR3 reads CAWSFEGGREQYF. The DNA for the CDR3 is TGTGCCTGGAGCTTCGAGGGTGGGCGGGAGCAGTACTTC.